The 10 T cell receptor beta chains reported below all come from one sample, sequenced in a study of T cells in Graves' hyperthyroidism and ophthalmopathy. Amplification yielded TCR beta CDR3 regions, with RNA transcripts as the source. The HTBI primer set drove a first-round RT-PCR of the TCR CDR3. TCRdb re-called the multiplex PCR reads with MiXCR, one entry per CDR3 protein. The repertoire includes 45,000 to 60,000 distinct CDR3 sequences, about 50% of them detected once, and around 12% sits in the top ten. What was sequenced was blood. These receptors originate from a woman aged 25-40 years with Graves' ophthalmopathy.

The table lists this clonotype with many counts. As DNA, the CDR3 is TGCAGCGTTGAGGTACTAGCGGGAGCCAGTGAGCAGTTCTTC. Its translation: CSVEVLAGASEQFF. This chain joins TRBV29-1 and TRBJ2-1, with TRBD2 matching over 11 bases. This CDR3 spans 14 amino acids. V shed 3 bases and J 9 bases; nucleotides not matched to a gene: 7. From germline, CDR1 is SQVTM and CDR2 ANQGSEA.

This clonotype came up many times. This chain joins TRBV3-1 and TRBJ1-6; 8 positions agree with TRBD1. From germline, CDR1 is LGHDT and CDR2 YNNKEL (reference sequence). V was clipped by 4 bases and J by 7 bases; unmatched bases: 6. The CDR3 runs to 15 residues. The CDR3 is CASSRKTGVNSPLHF. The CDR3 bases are TGTGCCAGCAGCCGGAAGACAGGGGTCAATTCACCCCTCCACTTT.

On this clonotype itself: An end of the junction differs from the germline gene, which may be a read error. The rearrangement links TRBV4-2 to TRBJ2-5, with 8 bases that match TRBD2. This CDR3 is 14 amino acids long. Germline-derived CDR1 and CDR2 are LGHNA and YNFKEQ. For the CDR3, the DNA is TGTGCCAGCAGCCCTGTCGCAGCGGGGGAGACCCCGTACTTC. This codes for CASSPVAAGETPYF.

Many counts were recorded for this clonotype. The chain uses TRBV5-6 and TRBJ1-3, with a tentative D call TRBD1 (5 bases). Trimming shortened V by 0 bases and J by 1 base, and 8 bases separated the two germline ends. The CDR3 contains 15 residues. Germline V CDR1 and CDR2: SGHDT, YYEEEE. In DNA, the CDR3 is TGTGCCAGCAGCTTGGGGGGCAGATCTGGAAACACCATATATTTT. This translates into CASSLGGRSGNTIYF.

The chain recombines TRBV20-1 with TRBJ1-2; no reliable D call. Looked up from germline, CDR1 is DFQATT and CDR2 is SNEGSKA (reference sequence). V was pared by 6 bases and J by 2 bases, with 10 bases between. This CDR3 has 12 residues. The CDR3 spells CSAQEVNYGYTF. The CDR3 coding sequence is TGCAGTGCCCAAGAGGTCAACTATGGCTACACCTTC.

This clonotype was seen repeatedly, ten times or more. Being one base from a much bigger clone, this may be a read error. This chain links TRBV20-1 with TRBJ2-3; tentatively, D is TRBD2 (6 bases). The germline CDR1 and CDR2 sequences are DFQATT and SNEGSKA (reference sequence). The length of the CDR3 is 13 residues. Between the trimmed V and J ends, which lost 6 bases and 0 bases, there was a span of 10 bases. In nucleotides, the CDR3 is TGCAGTGCGAGGAGGGAAAGCACAGATACGCAGTATTTT. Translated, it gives CSARRESTDTQYF.

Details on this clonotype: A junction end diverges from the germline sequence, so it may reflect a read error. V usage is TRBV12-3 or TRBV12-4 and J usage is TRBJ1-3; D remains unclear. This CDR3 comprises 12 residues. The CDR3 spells CASRKEGNAIYF. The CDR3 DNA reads TGTGCCAGCAGAAAGGAGGGAAACGCCATATATTTT.

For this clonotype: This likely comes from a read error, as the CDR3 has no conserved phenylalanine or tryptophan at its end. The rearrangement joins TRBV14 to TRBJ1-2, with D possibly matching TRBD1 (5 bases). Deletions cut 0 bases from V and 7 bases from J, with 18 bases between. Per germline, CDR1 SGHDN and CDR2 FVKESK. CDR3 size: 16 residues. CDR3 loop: CASSQESWARGRGYTV. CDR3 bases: TGTGCCAGCAGCCAAGAAAGCTGGGCGAGGGGACGTGGCTACACCGTC.

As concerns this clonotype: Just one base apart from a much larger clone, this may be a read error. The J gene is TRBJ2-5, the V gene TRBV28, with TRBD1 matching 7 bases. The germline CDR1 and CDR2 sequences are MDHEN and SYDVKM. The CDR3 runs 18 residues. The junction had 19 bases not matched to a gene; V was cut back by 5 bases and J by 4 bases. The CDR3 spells CASSPPTLQGLVRETQYF. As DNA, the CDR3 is TGTGCCAGCAGTCCCCCAACCCTACAGGGGTTAGTCCGAGAGACCCAGTACTTC.

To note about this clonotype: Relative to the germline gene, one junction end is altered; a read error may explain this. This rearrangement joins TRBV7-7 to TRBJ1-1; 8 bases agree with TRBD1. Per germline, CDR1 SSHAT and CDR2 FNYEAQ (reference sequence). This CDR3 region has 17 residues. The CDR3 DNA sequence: TGTGCTAGCAGCTTAACGAGGTCAGGGGGCTTGAACACTGAAGCTTTCTTT. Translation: CASSLTRSGGLNTEAFF.